This T cell receptor beta chain was captured in a study of T-cell memory formation after mild COVID-19. CDR1 is SQVTM, CDR2 ANQGSEA, per germline. The CDR3 extends over 15 amino acids. Trimming took 2 bases from V and 3 from J; bases not matched to a gene: 7. TCRdb re-called the 5' RACE reads through MiXCR, storing one row per CDR3 protein. The sample contains approximately 560,000 distinct CDR3 sequences, 15% to 20% of which appear only once. The receptor comes from an adult woman who had mild COVID-19 (a few samples of this study predate the infection). Cell type and time point are not known. The chain uses TRBV29-1 and TRBJ2-1, with TRBD2 identical over 7 bases. The sequenced material came from PBMCs or a T cell subset sorted from them (not recorded which). CDR3 amino acids: CSVEPTSSNYNEQFF. The CDR3, as DNA: TGCAGCGTTGAACCGACTAGCTCTAACTACAATGAGCAGTTCTTC.